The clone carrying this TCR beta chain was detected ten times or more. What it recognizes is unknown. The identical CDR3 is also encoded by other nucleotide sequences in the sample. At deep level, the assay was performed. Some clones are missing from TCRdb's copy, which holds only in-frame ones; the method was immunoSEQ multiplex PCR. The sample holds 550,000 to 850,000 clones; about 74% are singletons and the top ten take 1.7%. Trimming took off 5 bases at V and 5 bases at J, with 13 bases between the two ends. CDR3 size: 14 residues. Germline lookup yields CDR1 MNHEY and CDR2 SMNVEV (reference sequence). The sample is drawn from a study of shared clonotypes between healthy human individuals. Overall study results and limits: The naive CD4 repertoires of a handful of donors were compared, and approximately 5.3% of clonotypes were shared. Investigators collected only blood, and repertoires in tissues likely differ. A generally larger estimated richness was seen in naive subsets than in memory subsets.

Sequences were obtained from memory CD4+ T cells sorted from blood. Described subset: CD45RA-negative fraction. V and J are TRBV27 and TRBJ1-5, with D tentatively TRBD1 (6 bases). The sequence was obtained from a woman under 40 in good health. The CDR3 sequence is CASSRGAGDQPQHF. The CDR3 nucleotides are TGTGCCAGCAGTCGGGGGGCCGGAGATCAGCCCCAGCATTTT.